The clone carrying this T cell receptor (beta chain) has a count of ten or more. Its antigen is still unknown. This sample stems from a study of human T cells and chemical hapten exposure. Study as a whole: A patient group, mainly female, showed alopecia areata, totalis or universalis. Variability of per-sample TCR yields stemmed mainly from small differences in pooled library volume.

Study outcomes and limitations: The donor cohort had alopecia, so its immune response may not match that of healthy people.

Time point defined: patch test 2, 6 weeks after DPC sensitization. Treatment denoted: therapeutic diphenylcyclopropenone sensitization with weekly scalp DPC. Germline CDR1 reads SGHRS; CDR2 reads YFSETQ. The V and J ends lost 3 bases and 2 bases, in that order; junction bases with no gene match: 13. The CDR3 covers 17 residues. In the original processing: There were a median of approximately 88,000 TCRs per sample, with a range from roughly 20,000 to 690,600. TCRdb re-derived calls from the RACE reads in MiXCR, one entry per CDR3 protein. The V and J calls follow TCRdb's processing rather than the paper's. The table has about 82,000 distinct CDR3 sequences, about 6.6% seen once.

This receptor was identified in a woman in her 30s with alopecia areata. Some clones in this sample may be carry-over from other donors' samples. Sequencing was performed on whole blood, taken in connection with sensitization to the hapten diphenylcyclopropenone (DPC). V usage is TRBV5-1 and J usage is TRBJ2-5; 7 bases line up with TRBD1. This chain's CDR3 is CASSWSWDSELQETQYF. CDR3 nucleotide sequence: TGCGCCAGCAGCTGGAGTTGGGACAGCGAATTACAAGAGACCCAGTACTTC. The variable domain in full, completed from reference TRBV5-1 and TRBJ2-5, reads KAGVTQTPRYLIKTRGQQVTLSCSPISGHRSVSWYQQTPGQGLQFLFEYFSETQRNKGNFPGRFSGRQFSNSRSEMNVSTLELGDSALYLCASSWSWDSELQETQYFGPGTRLLVL.